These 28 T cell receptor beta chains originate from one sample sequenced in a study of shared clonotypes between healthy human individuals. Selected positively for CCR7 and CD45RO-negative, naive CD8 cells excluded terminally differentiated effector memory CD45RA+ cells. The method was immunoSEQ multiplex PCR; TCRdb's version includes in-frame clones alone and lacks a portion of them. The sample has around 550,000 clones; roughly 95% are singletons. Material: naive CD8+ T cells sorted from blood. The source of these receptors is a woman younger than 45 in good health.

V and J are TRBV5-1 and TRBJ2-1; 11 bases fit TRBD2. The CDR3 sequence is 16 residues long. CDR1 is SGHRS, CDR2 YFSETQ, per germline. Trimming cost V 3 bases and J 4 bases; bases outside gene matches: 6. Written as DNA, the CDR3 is TGCGCCAGCAGCTCTGGGACTAGCGGTGAATACAATGAGCAGTTCTTC. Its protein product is CASSSGTSGEYNEQFF.

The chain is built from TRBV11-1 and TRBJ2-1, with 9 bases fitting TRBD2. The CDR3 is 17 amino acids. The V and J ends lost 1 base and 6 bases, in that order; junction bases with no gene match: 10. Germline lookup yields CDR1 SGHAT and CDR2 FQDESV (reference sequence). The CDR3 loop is CASSLGFWREGSNEQFF. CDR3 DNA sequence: TGTGCCAGCAGCTTAGGGTTTTGGCGGGAGGGTTCCAATGAGCAGTTCTTC.

The CDR3: CASSPKSLADTQYF. DNA of the CDR3: TGTGCCAGCAGTCCAAAATCGCTGGCAGATACGCAGTATTTT. The chain is built from TRBV6-6 and TRBJ2-3; D remains ambiguous. The CDR3 length is 14 residues. The V gene's germline CDR1 is MNHNY and CDR2 SVGAGI (reference sequence). V lost 5 bases and J 4 bases, leaving 13 bases between the germline ends.

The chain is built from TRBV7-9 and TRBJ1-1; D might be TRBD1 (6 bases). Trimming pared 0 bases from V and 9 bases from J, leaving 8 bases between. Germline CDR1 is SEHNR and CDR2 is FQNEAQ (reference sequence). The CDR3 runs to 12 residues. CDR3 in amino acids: CASSLAGQKAFF. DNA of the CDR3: TGTGCCAGCAGCTTAGCGGGACAAAAAGCTTTCTTT.

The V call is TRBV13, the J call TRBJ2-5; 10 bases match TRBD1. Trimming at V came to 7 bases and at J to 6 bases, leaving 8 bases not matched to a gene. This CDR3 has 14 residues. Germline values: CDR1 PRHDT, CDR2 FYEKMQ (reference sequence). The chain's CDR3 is CASNYDRGHKTQYF. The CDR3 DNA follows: TGTGCCAGCAACTACGACAGGGGGCATAAGACCCAGTACTTC.

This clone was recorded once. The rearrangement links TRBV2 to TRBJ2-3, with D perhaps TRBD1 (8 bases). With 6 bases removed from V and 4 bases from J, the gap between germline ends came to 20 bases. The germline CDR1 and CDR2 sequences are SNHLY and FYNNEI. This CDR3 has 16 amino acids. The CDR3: CASSGRTGRAADTQYF. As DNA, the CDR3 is TGTGCCAGCAGCGGACGGACAGGGAGGGCGGCAGATACGCAGTATTTT.

The CDR3 DNA is TGTGCCAGCAGCTTTAGCGGGAGGGACGACGAGCAGTACTTC. Translation: CASSFSGRDDEQYF. V and J are TRBV7-9 and TRBJ2-7; 11 bases align to TRBD2. The V and J ends lost 3 bases and 5 bases, in that order; junction bases with no gene match: 3. Germline values: CDR1 SEHNR, CDR2 FQNEAQ (reference sequence). This CDR3 comprises 14 residues.

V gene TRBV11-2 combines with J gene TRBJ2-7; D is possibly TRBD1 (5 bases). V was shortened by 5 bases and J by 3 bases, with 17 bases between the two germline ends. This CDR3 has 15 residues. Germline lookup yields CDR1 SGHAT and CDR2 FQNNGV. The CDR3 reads CASSPSLGQGYEQYF. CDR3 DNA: TGTGCCAGCAGCCCGAGCCTCGGGCAGGGCTACGAGCAGTACTTC.

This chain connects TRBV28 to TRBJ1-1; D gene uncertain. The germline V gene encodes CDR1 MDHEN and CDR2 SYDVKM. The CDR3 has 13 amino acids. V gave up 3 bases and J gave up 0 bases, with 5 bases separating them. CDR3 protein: CASSLMLNTEAFF. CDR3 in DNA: TGTGCCAGCAGTTTGATGTTGAACACTGAAGCTTTCTTT.

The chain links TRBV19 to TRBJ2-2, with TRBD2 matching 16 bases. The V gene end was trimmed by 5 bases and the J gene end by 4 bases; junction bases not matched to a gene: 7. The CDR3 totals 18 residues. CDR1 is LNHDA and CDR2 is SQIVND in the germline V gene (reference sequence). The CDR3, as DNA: TGTGCCAGTAGTGCAGGGACTAGCGGGAGGGGGAGCACCGGGGAGCTGTTTTTT. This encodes CASSAGTSGRGSTGELFF.

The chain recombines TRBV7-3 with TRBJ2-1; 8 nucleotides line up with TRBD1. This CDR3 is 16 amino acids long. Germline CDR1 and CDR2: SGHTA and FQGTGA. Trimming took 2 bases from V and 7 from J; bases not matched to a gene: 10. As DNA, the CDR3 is TGTGCCAGCAGCTTAGTTGGGAGGACAGGGTCTAATGAGCAGTTCTTC. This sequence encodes CASSLVGRTGSNEQFF.

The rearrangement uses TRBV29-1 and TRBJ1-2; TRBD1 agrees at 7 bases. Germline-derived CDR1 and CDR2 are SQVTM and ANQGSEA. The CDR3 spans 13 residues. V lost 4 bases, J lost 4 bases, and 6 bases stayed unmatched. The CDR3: CSVVQGRVYGYTF. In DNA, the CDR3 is TGCAGCGTTGTACAGGGGAGAGTCTATGGCTACACCTTC.

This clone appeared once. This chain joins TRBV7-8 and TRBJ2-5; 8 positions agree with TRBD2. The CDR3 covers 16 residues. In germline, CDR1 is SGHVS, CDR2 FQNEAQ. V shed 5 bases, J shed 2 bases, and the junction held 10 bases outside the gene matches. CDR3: CASSIGLAGTQETQYF. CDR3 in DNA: TGTGCCAGCAGCATAGGCCTAGCGGGTACACAAGAGACCCAGTACTTC.

The CDR3 spells CASSPLDSYEQYF. The DNA of the CDR3 is TGTGCCAGCAGCCCCTTAGACTCCTACGAGCAGTACTTC. V gene TRBV13 combines with J gene TRBJ2-7, with unresolved D. This CDR3 comprises 13 residues. In germline, CDR1 is PRHDT, CDR2 FYEKMQ (reference sequence). With 5 bases removed from V and 0 bases from J, the gap between germline ends came to 8 bases.

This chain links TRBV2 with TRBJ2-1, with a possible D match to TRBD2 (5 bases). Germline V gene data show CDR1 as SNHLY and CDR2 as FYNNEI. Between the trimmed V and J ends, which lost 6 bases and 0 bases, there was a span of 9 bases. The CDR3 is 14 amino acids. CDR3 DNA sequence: TGTGCCAGCAGCCCGGACTTCTCCTACAATGAGCAGTTCTTC. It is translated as CASSPDFSYNEQFF.

This CDR3 is CASSLSISTYEQYF. CDR3 sequence (DNA): TGTGCCAGCAGCTTATCCATCAGCACATACGAGCAGTACTTC. V usage is TRBV11-1 and J usage is TRBJ2-7; no firm D call. CDR3 size: 14 residues. Between the trimmed V and J ends, which lost 2 bases and 4 bases, there was a span of 12 bases. CDR1 is SGHAT and CDR2 is FQDESV in the germline V gene (reference sequence).

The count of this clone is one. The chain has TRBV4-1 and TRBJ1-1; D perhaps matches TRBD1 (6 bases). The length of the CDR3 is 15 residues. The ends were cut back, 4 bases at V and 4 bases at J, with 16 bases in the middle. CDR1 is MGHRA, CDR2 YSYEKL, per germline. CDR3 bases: TGCGCCAGCAGCCTAAGCCCAGGGGTTTTCACTGAAGCTTTCTTT. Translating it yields CASSLSPGVFTEAFF.

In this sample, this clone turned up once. CDR3 coding DNA: TGCAGCGTCCGACGGACGGAAATGAACACTGAAGCTTTCTTT. Protein: CSVRRTEMNTEAFF. The chain is built from TRBV29-1 and TRBJ1-1, with D unresolved. Germline-derived CDR1 and CDR2 are SQVTM and ANQGSEA. The CDR3 runs 14 residues. The V gene lost 6 bases and the J gene lost 0 bases, with 14 bases spanning the gap.

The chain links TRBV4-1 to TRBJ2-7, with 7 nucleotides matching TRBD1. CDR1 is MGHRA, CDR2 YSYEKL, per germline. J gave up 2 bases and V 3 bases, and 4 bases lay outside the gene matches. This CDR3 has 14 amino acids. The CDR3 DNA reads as TGCGCCAGCAGCCAGGGGACAGCTACCTACGAGCAGTACTTC. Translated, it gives CASSQGTATYEQYF.

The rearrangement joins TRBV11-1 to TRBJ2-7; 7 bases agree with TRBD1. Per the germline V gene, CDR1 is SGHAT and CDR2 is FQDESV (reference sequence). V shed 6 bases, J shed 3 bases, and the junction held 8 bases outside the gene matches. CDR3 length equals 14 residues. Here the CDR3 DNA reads TGTGCCAGCAGTTGGACAGGCGCCAACTACGAGCAGTACTTC. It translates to CASSWTGANYEQYF. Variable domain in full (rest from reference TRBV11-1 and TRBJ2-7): EAEVAQSPRYKITEKSQAVAFWCDPISGHATLYWYRQILGQGPELLVQFQDESVVDDSQLPKDRFSAERLKGVDSTLKIQPAELGDSAMYLCASSWTGANYEQYFGPGTRLTVT.

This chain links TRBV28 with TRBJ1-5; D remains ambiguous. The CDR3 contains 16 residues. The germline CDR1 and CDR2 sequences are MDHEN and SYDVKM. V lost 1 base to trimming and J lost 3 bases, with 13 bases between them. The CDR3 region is CASSLLTKGLNQPQHF. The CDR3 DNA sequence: TGTGCCAGCAGTTTATTGACTAAAGGGCTCAATCAGCCCCAGCATTTT.

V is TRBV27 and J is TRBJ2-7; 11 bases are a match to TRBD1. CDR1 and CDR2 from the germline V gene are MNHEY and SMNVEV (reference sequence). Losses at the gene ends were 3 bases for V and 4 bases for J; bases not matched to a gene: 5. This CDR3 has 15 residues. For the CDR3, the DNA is TGTGCCAGCAGTTTGATGGGACAGGGGGAATACGAGCAGTACTTC. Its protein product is CASSLMGQGEYEQYF.

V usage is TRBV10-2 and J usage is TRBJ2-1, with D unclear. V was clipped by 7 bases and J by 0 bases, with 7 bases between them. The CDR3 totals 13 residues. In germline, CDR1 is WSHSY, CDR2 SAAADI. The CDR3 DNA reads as TGCGCCAGCATGGATAGCTCCTACAATGAGCAGTTCTTC. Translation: CASMDSSYNEQFF.

Here the CDR3 reads CASSVALNTEAFF. The CDR3 coding sequence is TGTGCCAGCAGTGTCGCCCTGAACACTGAAGCTTTCTTT. The V gene is TRBV6-1, the J gene TRBJ1-1; D uncertain. V lost 4 bases, J lost 0 bases, and 6 bases lay in between. This CDR3 is built from 13 residues. Germline loops: CDR1 MNHNS, CDR2 SASEGT.

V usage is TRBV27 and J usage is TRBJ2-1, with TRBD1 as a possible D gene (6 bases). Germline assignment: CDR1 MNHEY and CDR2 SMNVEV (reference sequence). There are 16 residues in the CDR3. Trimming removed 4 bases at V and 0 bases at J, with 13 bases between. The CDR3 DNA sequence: TGTGCCAGCAGTTCACCGGACAGTTTCTCCTACAATGAGCAGTTCTTC. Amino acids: CASSSPDSFSYNEQFF.

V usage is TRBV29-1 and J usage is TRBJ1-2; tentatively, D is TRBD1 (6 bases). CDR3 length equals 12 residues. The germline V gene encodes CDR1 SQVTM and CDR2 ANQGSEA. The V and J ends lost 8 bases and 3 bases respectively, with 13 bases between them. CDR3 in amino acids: CSCEGDYYGYTF. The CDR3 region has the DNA TGCAGCTGCGAGGGGGACTACTATGGCTACACCTTC.

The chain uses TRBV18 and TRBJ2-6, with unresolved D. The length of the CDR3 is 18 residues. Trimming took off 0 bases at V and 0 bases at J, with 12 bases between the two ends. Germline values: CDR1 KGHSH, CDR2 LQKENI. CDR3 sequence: CASSPPIWNDSGANVLTF. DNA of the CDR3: TGTGCCAGCTCACCACCAATCTGGAACGACTCTGGGGCCAACGTCCTGACTTTC. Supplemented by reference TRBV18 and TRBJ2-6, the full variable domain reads NAGVMQNPRHLVRRRGQEARLRCSPMKGHSHVYWYRQLPEEGLKFMVYLQKENIIDESGMPKERFSAEFPKEGPSILRIQQVVRGDSAAYFCASSPPIWNDSGANVLTFGAGSRLTVL.

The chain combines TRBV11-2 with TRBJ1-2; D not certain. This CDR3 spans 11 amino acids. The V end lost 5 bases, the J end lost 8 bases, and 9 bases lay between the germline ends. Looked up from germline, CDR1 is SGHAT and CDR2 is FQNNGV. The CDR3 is CASSRRRGYTF. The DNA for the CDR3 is TGTGCCAGCAGCCGTCGGAGGGGCTACACCTTC.